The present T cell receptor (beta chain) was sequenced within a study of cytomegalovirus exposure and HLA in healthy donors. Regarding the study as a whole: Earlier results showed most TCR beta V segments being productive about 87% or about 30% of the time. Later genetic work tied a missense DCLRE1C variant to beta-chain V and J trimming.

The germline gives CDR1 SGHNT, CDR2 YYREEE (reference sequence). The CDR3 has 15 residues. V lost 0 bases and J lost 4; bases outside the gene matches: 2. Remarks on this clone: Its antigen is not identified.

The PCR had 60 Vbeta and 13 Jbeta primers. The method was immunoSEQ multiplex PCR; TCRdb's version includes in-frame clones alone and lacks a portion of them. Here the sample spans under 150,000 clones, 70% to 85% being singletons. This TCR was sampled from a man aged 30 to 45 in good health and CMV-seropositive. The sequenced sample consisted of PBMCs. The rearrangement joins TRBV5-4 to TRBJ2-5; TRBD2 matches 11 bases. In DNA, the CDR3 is TGTGCCAGCAGCTTGGGGCTAGCGGGGGGAGAGACCCAGTACTTC. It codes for CASSLGLAGGETQYF.